This T cell receptor (beta chain) was retrieved from a study of T cells in Graves' hyperthyroidism and ophthalmopathy. Study-level findings and limits: Most thyroid clonotypes with frequency above 0.001 were detected in blood.

RNA transcripts were the template for amplifying TCR beta CDR3 regions. First-round RT-PCR targeting the TCR CDR3 was performed with the HTBI primer set. MiXCR was run by TCRdb on the multiplex PCR reads, yielding one entry per CDR3 protein. This table holds approximately 360,000 distinct CDR3 sequences, 15% to 18% found once. Only a few counts were recorded for this clonotype. The antigen is not known. Clinical symptoms, serum thyroxine, TRAb, thyroid ultrasound and orbital computed tomography established diagnosis. Trimming left V 4 bases short and J 0 bases short, with 19 bases between. CDR1 is DFQATT, CDR2 SNEGSKA, per germline (reference sequence). This CDR3 is built from 17 residues.

J is TRBJ1-5 and V is TRBV20-1; D possibly corresponds to TRBD1 (6 bases). This TCR was sampled from a woman under 30 with Graves' hyperthyroidism that later progressed to Graves' ophthalmopathy. What was sequenced was blood. CDR3: CSAKLKVRGISNQPQHF. CDR3 in DNA: TGCAGTGCTAAGTTAAAAGTCAGGGGAATTAGCAATCAGCCCCAGCATTTT.